This is a list of T cell receptor beta chains from one sample in a study of regulatory T cells in long-lasting Graves disease. Each CDR3 protein is one row after TCRdb ran MiXCR on the multiplex PCR reads. Of a few hundred thousand distinct CDR3 sequences in the sample, around 24% were seen once. Source: peripheral blood mononuclear cells (PBMCs), taken when the disease was refractory, from a patient treated with antithyroid drugs. These receptors all come from a female donor with Graves disease. CDR3s include the opening cysteine and the closing phenylalanine or tryptophan.

j_call | v_call | cdr3_aa
TRBJ1-2 | TRBV9 | CASSAVGGGIYGYTF
TRBJ2-5 | TRBV5-1 | CASSFGLAGAQETQYF
TRBJ2-5 | TRBV7-6 | CASSLTDVGVIKETQYF
TRBJ1-5 | TRBV25-1 | CASSDGRRPGNQPQHF
TRBJ1-5 | TRBV2 | CASSPRGNQPQHF
TRBJ2-5 | TRBV7-9 | CASSSVKTGAQYF
TRBJ1-2 | TRBV5-1 | CASSLAGRANYGYTF
TRBJ1-2 | TRBV3-1 | CASSQARDSYGYTF
TRBJ2-2 | TRBV6-6 | CASSYSISGTTPTGELFF
TRBJ2-7 | TRBV15 | CATSRVSAAGSGDEQYF
TRBJ2-5 | TRBV19 | CASSIMDSQETQYF
TRBJ1-2 | TRBV2 | CASSDRRDVYGYTF
TRBJ1-6 | TRBV28 | CASSEEGTANSPLHF
TRBJ1-3 | TRBV12-3/TRBV12-4 | CASSLIGNTIYF
TRBJ2-5 | TRBV6-5 | CASSYEVLPETQYF
TRBJ2-7 | TRBV7-2 | CASSPGLAGGSEQYF
TRBJ1-1 | TRBV12-3/TRBV12-4 | CASFQIMNTEAFF
TRBJ2-4 | TRBV12-3/TRBV12-4 | CATQLLSGGDIQYF
TRBJ2-2 | TRBV7-2 | CASSLGQGTGELFF
TRBJ2-6 | TRBV5-4 | CASSLRSISGANVLTF
TRBJ1-2 | TRBV9 | CASSAQSPLVPGYTF
TRBJ2-4 | TRBV19 | CASSKLAGTKNIQYF
TRBJ2-7 | TRBV7-2 | CASSLSGYNSYEQYF
TRBJ1-1 | TRBV18 | CASSPVPTEAFF
TRBJ1-1 | TRBV7-9 | CASSWGPIEAFF
TRBJ1-2 | TRBV28 | CASSTLGGWGYTF
TRBJ1-2 | TRBV7-2 | CASSLEGGFGGYTF
TRBJ2-7 | TRBV29-1 | CSVVQARGGEQYF
TRBJ2-2 | TRBV20-1 | CSARAPSGSTNTGELFF
TRBJ2-7 | TRBV6-1 | CASRDSLGLGEQYF
TRBJ2-5 | TRBV10-3 | CAISDTGVETQYF
TRBJ2-7 | TRBV28 | CASSLWGLAGDGEQYF
TRBJ2-7 | TRBV28 | CASSIGDRRDEQYF
TRBJ2-2 | TRBV7-3 | CASSSILGELFF
TRBJ2-7 | TRBV28 | CASSLFVLADSYEQYF
TRBJ1-4 | TRBV2 | CASRIKATNEKLFF
TRBJ2-5 | TRBV10-3 | CAISERDPGQGGETQYF
TRBJ2-3 | TRBV7-2 | CASSLTTQRAPGGTDTQYF
TRBJ2-2 | TRBV28 | CASSLPRSRTRFTGELFF
TRBJ2-5 | TRBV3-1 | CASSFIGETQYF
TRBJ1-1 | TRBV12-3/TRBV12-4 | CASSHGQQGSTEAFF